The clone carrying this TCR beta chain was observed a few times. The study excluded patients with uncontrolled infection, other autoimmune disease, pregnancy or lactation. From RNA transcripts, TCR beta CDR3 regions were amplified. First-round RT-PCR with HTBI primers amplified the TCR CDR3 region. TCRdb re-derived calls from the multiplex PCR reads in MiXCR, one entry per CDR3 protein. The sample records more than 550,000 distinct CDR3 sequences, 45% being singletons. This record comes from a study of T cells in Graves' hyperthyroidism and ophthalmopathy. V lost 1 base and J lost 6, with 13 bases in between. The CDR3 totals 15 residues. The germline V gene has CDR1 SNHLY and CDR2 FYNNEI.

The receptor comes from an adult man with Graves' disease, either hyperthyroidism or ophthalmopathy (not recorded which). Sequenced material: peripheral blood or thyroid tissue (not recorded which). The V gene is TRBV2, the J gene TRBJ1-5, with a weak D call TRBD1 (6 bases). The CDR3, as DNA: TGTGCCAGCAGTGAAGTACTCCGAGGGGGTCAGCCCCAGCATTTT. Its translation: CASSEVLRGGQPQHF.